This TCR beta chain was recovered during a study of blood T cell repertoires in COVID-19. Looking at the study overall: T cells, B-cell-depleted T cells, or PBMCs supplied cDNA or gDNA.

TCRdb's copy holds only in-frame clones and misses some; the assay was immunoSEQ multiplex PCR. The repertoire holds roughly 180,000 clones, with around 82% as singletons. CDR1 SGDLS and CDR2 YYNGEE come from the germline V gene. The CDR3 has 14 residues. With V trimmed by 4 bases and J by 3 bases, 7 bases remained unmatched. Cohorts were based on clinical histories the participants reported. The sequencing sample was made of PBMCs or T cells enriched from blood (not recorded which). The rearrangement joins TRBV9 to TRBJ2-7; 7 positions match TRBD1. The TCR sequence derives from a man aged 35 to 55 who had recovered from COVID-19. The CDR3 region is CASSPTGTGYEQYV. The CDR3, as DNA: TGTGCCAGCAGCCCGACAGGGACCGGCTACGAGCAGTACGTC.